Many counts were recorded for the clone carrying this TCR beta chain. Its antigen is unidentified. V dropped 1 base and J dropped 0 bases, with 10 bases sitting between them. The germline V gene has CDR1 MNHEY and CDR2 SVGAGI. The CDR3 is 15 amino acids. The data originate from a study of T-cell reconstitution after alpha-beta-depleted transplantation in children. General study findings and limits: Alpha-beta T cells present about two months after transplant were reported to originate from several hundred expanded graft clones. Newly made T cells mostly supplied T-cell counts and diversity one year after transplant.

Preparation of the TCRbeta library used unique molecular identifiers. TCRdb ran MiXCR on the PCR reads and lists one entry per CDR3 protein. This repertoire shows approximately 6,500 distinct CDR3 sequences, about 10% found once; its top ten account for 22%. The receptor's source is a child under two years old who had a stem cell transplant for acute myeloid leukemia, so the T cells may come from the graft donor. Sequencing was performed on PBMCs, mostly from graft donor cells, taken 180 days after TCRalphabeta/CD19-depleted stem cell transplant. The gene calls are TRBV6-5 and TRBJ2-7; no definite D call. The CDR3 is CASSYLTPVSYEQYF. CDR3 in DNA: TGTGCCAGCAGTTACTTAACACCCGTCTCCTACGAGCAGTACTTC.